This TCR beta chain stems from a study of neoadjuvant anti-PD-1 for oral cavity cancer (dated by TCRdb to the early 2020s). Looking at the study overall: Before curative-intent surgical resection, most patients were given three to four biweekly doses of nivolumab at 3 mg/kg. Under RECIST 1.1, patients with complete response, partial response or stable disease were classed as responders, and patients with progression were classed as non-responders. Patients who did not progress were given a fourth nivolumab dose at about day 43 and had definitive surgical resection on days 50-56. The parent correlative cohort had around 11 patients and a response rate of approximately 30%. Results the study describes overall, beyond this receptor: Greater tumor shrinkage was correlated with larger post-treatment sizes of preexisting intratumoral clones, suggesting that expansion of preexisting clones contributed to response. A higher pretreatment blood Treg/Th17 ratio correlated with both higher pretreatment blood TCRbeta clonality and lower post-treatment tumor TCRbeta clonality. Only a few patients per response group were included in the TCR analyses, and larger cohorts for validation were called for by the authors.

As regards this clone: It lacks a known antigen. Base-call qualities are not available, and no considerably larger clone is one nucleotide away.

Sample time point, as interpreted from the label and publication: after neoadjuvant nivolumab, at surgical resection. Patients were newly diagnosed with stage II-IVA oral cavity squamous cell carcinoma and had received no prior systemic or radiation treatment. The cohort was composed of patients with HPV-negative, locally advanced oral cavity squamous cell carcinoma. Samples were obtained from a longitudinal correlative study of a single-arm phase II trial of neoadjuvant nivolumab in oral cavity squamous cell carcinoma. Subject-matched pre- and post-treatment PBMCs and tumors from three responders and three non-responders underwent genomic DNA-based TCRbeta sequencing. Genomic DNA was isolated from tumor tissue using the Maxwell RSC DNA from Tissue kit. For survey sequencing, tumor libraries mostly used approximately 4.7 ug of input genomic DNA, with two replicates for each sample. TCRbeta libraries were prepared with the immunoSEQ hsTCRbeta kit according to the manufacturer's instructions. The finished libraries were brought together in one pool at 2.5 to 3 nM, which was then read using an Illumina NovaSeq 6000 S4 flow cell. In the authors' own workflow: The immunoSEQ Analyzer was used for raw data preprocessing and quality control. The analysis was limited to productive rearrangements, and each clonotype was defined by a unique CDR3 amino acid sequence. Repertoire clonality was estimated as the Gini-Simpson index, which was calculated using the R package tcR. Student's t test was used to compare Gini indices, and Pearson correlation was used to assess associations with tumor size change. Drawn from immuneACCESS, this table holds only the in-frame rearrangements with V and J called that TCRdb kept. Clones are partly lost; checked studies trace under half to an unresolved V gene and leave the rest unexplained. The DNA gave D and trimming, while V, J and clone size come from that table. This sample has tens of thousands of clones in its table, and 25% to 30% of those were observed once. The top ten clonotypes cover 15% to 20% of the sample.

V loses 5 bases, J loses 5 bases, and the germline ends lie 18 bases apart. The germline V gene yields SGDLS for CDR1 and YYNGEE for CDR2. The CDR3 has 15 amino acids, counting the end cysteine and phenylalanine. Left in the record is the CDR3 DNA by itself, 45 bases read in frame from the first base. This clonotype originated in a person between 35 and 79 years old with oral cavity squamous cell carcinoma. The sample in question was tumor tissue, obtained after nivolumab (anti-PD-1) treatment. The chain uses TRBV9 and TRBJ2-3, with TRBD1 perhaps the D gene, on 6 matching bases. The DNA reads as follows: TGTGCCAGCAGTGGTACCCAGGGGCAGGGAGATACGCAGTATTTT. This is translated as CASSGTQGQGDTQYF.